This T cell receptor beta chain originates from a study of blood T cell repertoires in COVID-19. Measured with immunoSEQ multiplex PCR; TCRdb has only the in-frame clones, and not every one. The data hold 150,000 to 250,000 clones, with about four fifths observed a single time. The CDR3 extends over 15 amino acids. V shed 7 bases, J shed 7 bases, and the junction held 13 bases outside the gene matches. Germline CDR1 is MDHEN and CDR2 is SYDVKM. Cohort allocation depended upon clinical history that participants reported. Sequencing was carried out using PBMCs or T cells enriched from blood (not recorded which). The rearrangement links TRBV28 to TRBJ2-7; 10 bases match TRBD1. The sequence came from a man aged 40-55 years who had recovered from COVID-19. The CDR3: CASTETGTGVWEQYF. DNA of the CDR3: TGTGCCAGCACCGAAACCGGGACAGGGGTTTGGGAGCAGTACTTC.